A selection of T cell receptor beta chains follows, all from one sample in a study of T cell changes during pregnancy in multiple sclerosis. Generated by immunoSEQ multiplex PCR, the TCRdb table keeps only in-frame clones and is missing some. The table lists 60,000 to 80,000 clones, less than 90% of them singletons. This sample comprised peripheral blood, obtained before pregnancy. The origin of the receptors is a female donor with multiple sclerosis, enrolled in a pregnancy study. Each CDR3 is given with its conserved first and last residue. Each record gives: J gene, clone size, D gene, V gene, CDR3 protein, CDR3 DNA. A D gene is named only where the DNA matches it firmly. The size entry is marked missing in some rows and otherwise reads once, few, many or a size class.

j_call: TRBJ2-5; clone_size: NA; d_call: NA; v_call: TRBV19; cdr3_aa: CASSIQGVETQYF; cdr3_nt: TGTGCCAGTAGTATTCAGGGTGTAGAGACCCAGTACTTC
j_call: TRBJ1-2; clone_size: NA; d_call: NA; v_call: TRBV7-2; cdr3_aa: CASSLASDYGYTF; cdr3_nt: TGTGCCAGCAGCTTAGCTTCCGACTATGGCTACACCTTC
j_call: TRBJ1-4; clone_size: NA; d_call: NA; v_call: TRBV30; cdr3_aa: CAWGRGKLFF; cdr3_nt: TGTGCCTGGGGCAGGGGAAAACTGTTTTTT
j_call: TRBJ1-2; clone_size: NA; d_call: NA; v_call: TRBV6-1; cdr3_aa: CASSEGPGPYGYTF; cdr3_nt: TGTGCCAGCAGTGAAGGGCCAGGGCCCTATGGCTACACCTTC
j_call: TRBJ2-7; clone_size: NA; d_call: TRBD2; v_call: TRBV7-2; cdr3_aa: CASSLTSGRGVEQYF; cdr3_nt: TGTGCCAGCAGTTTAACTAGCGGGAGGGGGGTCGAGCAGTACTTC
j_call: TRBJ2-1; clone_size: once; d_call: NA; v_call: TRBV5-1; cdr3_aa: CASSLVPPPSSYNEQFF; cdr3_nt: TGCGCCAGCAGCTTGGTCCCACCCCCGAGCTCCTACAATGAGCAGTTCTTC
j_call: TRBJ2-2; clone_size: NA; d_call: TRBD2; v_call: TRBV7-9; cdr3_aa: CASSLGREYLGELFF; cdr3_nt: TGTGCCAGCAGCTTAGGGCGGGAGTACCTCGGGGAGCTGTTTTTT
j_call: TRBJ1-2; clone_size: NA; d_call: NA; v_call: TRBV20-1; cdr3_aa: CSARRGGYTF; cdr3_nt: TGCAGTGCTAGAAGGGGAGGCTACACCTTC
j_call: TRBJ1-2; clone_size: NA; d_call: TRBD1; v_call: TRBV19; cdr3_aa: CASRSTGEGYGYTF; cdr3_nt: TGTGCCAGTAGGTCGACAGGGGAGGGGTATGGCTACACCTTC
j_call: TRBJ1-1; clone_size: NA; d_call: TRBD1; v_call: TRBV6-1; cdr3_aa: CASISTGRHTEAFF; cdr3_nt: TGTGCCAGCATTTCGACAGGGCGACACACTGAAGCTTTCTTT
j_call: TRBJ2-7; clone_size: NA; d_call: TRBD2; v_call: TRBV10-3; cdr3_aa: CAINERGGVDEQYF; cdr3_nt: TGTGCCATCAATGAGCGGGGAGGGGTGGATGAGCAGTACTTC
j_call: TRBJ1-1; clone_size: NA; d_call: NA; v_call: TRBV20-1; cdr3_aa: CSATDTEAFF; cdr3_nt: TGCAGTGCTACGGACACTGAAGCTTTCTTT
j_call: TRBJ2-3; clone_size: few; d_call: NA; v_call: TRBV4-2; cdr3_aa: CASSETSPSTDTQYF; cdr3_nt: TGTGCCAGCAGCGAGACTAGTCCCTCTACAGATACGCAGTATTTT
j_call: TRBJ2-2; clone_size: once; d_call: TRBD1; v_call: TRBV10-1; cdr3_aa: CASSLGQGAGELFF; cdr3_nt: TGCGCCAGCAGCCTTGGACAGGGTGCCGGGGAGCTGTTTTTT
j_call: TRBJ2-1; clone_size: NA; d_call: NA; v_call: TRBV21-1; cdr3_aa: CASSRSDRGIYNEQFF; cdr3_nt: TGTGCCAGCAGCAGGTCCGACAGGGGAATCTACAATGAGCAGTTCTTC